Below, 20 T cell receptor beta chains from the same sample are listed, as sequenced in a study of blood T cell repertoires in COVID-19. Assay used: immunoSEQ multiplex PCR; TCRdb lists only in-frame clones, some missing. The sample lists fewer than 200,000 clones, 80% to 85% seen once, with around 7.3% in the top ten. The sequenced material came from peripheral blood. The source of these receptors is a woman between 70 and 85 years old with COVID-19, enrolled during active disease.

In this sample, this clone turned up once. This rearrangement joins TRBV30 to TRBJ1-3; 7 bases agree with TRBD1. The trim removed 4 bases at V and 4 bases at J, leaving 7 bases unmatched. The length of the CDR3 is 14 residues. CDR1 GTSNPN and CDR2 SVGIG come from the germline V gene (reference sequence). CDR3 nucleotide sequence: TGTGCCTGGACAGGGGGTAGGAGGGGAAACACCATATATTTT. Protein: CAWTGGRRGNTIYF.

The chain joins TRBV5-4 to TRBJ1-2; tentatively, D is TRBD1 (6 bases). The germline V gene has CDR1 SGHNT and CDR2 YYREEE (reference sequence). This CDR3 has 15 amino acids. Between the trimmed V and J ends, which lost 0 bases and 7 bases, there was a span of 16 bases. The CDR3 sequence is CASSLGGRQEPGYTF. The DNA of the CDR3 is TGTGCCAGCAGCTTGGGCGGGAGACAGGAACCTGGCTACACCTTC.

CDR3 loop: CASSLAGQSYGYTF. The CDR3 nucleotides are TGCGCCAGCAGCTTGGCGGGACAGAGCTATGGCTACACCTTC. This chain connects TRBV5-1 to TRBJ1-2; 7 nucleotides agree with TRBD1. Trimming at V came to 0 bases and at J to 4 bases, leaving 3 bases not matched to a gene. Germline V gene sequence: CDR1 SGHRS, CDR2 YFSETQ. CDR3 length: 14 residues.

The chain combines TRBV19 with TRBJ2-3; D perhaps matches TRBD1 (6 bases). CDR1 LNHDA and CDR2 SQIVND come from the germline V gene (reference sequence). Trimming took off 5 bases at V and 7 bases at J, with 16 bases between the two ends. The CDR3 covers 14 residues. CDR3 region: CASSGPGTRNTQYF. The CDR3 region has the DNA TGTGCCAGTAGTGGTCCCGGGACACGCAATACGCAGTATTTT.

This clone was observed once. The chain combines TRBV4-3 with TRBJ2-2; 10 nucleotides agree with TRBD2. This CDR3 region has 18 residues. Germline V lookup: CDR1 LGHNA, CDR2 YSLEER. V lost 0 bases to trimming and J lost 0 bases; unmatched junction nucleotides: 4. The CDR3 coding sequence is TGCGCCAGCAGCCAAGATGGACTAGCGGATACGAACACCGGGGAGCTGTTTTTT. This translates into CASSQDGLADTNTGELFF.

The rearrangement uses TRBV7-3 and TRBJ2-3; 7 bases align to TRBD1. CDR1 is SGHTA, CDR2 FQGTGA, per germline. V gave up 7 bases and J gave up 4 bases; unmatched junction bases: 14. The CDR3 is 16 residues long. CDR3 nucleotide sequence: TGTGCCAGCAATAAAGGCGACAGGGCGATGTCAGATACGCAGTATTTT. Its translation is CASNKGDRAMSDTQYF.

The CDR3 protein is CASSPQAGVNYGYTF. The CDR3 DNA is TGTGCCAGCAGCCCCCAAGCGGGGGTTAACTATGGCTACACCTTC. This chain joins TRBV7-8 and TRBJ1-2, with D perhaps matching TRBD1 (5 bases). There are 15 residues in the CDR3. The V end lost 5 bases, the J end lost 1 base, and 14 bases lay between the germline ends. CDR1 and CDR2 from the germline V gene are SGHVS and FQNEAQ. The full variable domain, with the rest looked up from reference TRBV7-8 and TRBJ1-2, is GAGVSQSPRYKVAKRGQDVALRCDPISGHVSLFWYQQALGQGPEFLTYFQNEAQLDKSGLPSDRFFAERPEGSVSTLKIQRTQQEDSAVYLCASSPQAGVNYGYTFGSGTRLTVV.

There are a few counts of this clone. The chain has TRBV28 and TRBJ2-6; 9 bases line up with TRBD1. The CDR3 spans 18 residues. J lost 4 bases, V lost 3 bases, and 10 bases had no gene match. Per germline, CDR1 MDHEN and CDR2 SYDVKM. CDR3: CASSFQSGQGSGANVLTF. As DNA, the CDR3 is TGTGCCAGCAGTTTCCAGTCGGGACAGGGTTCAGGGGCCAACGTCCTGACTTTC.

This rearrangement joins TRBV28 to TRBJ2-7; 10 bases line up with TRBD2. CDR1 and CDR2 (germline): MDHEN, SYDVKM. V trimming: 8 bases; J trimming: 4 bases; junction bases outside the gene matches: 8. This CDR3 has 14 residues. The CDR3, as DNA: TGTGCCAGCGGGTCTAGCGGGGGACGATACGAGCAGTACTTC. Its translation: CASGSSGGRYEQYF. Full variable domain (missing parts from reference TRBV28 and TRBJ2-7): DVKVTQSSRYLVKRTGEKVFLECVQDMDHENMFWYRQDPGLGLRLIYFSYDVKMKEKGDIPEGYSVSREKKERFSLILESASTNQTSMYLCASGSSGGRYEQYFGPGTRLTVT.

This clone was seen only a few times. CDR3 in amino acids: CASSSYGVNNEQFF. CDR3 nucleotides: TGTGCCAGCAGCTCTTACGGGGTTAACAATGAGCAGTTCTTC. This chain connects TRBV11-2 to TRBJ2-1; maybe TRBD2 (5 bases). Trimming shortened V by 4 bases and J by 5 bases, and 12 bases separated the two germline ends. This CDR3 has 14 amino acids. The germline V gene has CDR1 SGHAT and CDR2 FQNNGV.

The rearrangement uses TRBV19 and TRBJ2-2; 7 nucleotides match TRBD2. The junction had 11 bases not matched to a gene; V was cut back by 3 bases and J by 1 base. The CDR3 consists of 18 residues. Germline assignment: CDR1 LNHDA and CDR2 SQIVND (reference sequence). Here the CDR3 DNA reads TGTGCCAGTAGTATCCCACCGACTAGCCCCCGGAACACCGGGGAGCTGTTTTTT. It specifies CASSIPPTSPRNTGELFF.

The chain employs TRBV24-1 and TRBJ2-5, with 10 bases identical to TRBD1. The CDR3 covers 16 residues. V shed 0 bases and J 5 bases; nucleotides not matched to a gene: 5. In germline, CDR1 is KGHDR, CDR2 SFDVKD. This CDR3 is CATSDLDRGRRETQYF. DNA of the CDR3: TGTGCCACCAGTGATTTGGACAGGGGGCGAAGGGAGACCCAGTACTTC.

The chain has TRBV19 and TRBJ2-7; D is possibly TRBD1 (6 bases). The ends were cut back, 5 bases at V and 6 bases at J, with 17 bases in the middle. CDR1 and CDR2 (germline): LNHDA, SQIVND (reference sequence). This CDR3 has 14 amino acids. The CDR3 DNA sequence: TGTGCCAGTAGTGTACTAACAGGGTCCGGCGAGCAGTACTTC. Translating gives CASSVLTGSGEQYF.

The chain has TRBV28 and TRBJ1-2, with D uncertain. The CDR3 runs 12 residues. Germline values: CDR1 MDHEN, CDR2 SYDVKM. V lost 7 bases to trimming and J lost 7 bases, with 13 bases between them. The CDR3: CASIPTTGGYTF. In nucleotides, the CDR3 is TGTGCCAGCATCCCCACTACGGGTGGCTACACCTTC.

V and J are TRBV7-3 and TRBJ2-5, with TRBD2 matching over 13 bases. Germline values: CDR1 SGHTA, CDR2 FQGTGA. The CDR3 has 17 amino acids. V was pared by 5 bases and J by 1 base, with 7 bases of the junction left unmatched. The CDR3 bases are TGTGCCAGCAGCGTAGGACTAGCGGGAGTTCCCCAAGAGACCCAGTACTTC. This sequence encodes CASSVGLAGVPQETQYF.

The rearrangement links TRBV15 to TRBJ1-3, with D perhaps matching TRBD1 (6 bases). V was shortened by 0 bases and J by 3 bases, with 12 bases between the two germline ends. CDR3 length: 16 residues. Germline V CDR1 and CDR2: LNHNV, YYDKDF (reference sequence). CDR3 loop: CATSRDPRGGGNTIYF. CDR3 nucleotide sequence: TGTGCCACCAGCAGAGACCCACGAGGGGGTGGAAACACCATATATTTT.

This chain connects TRBV15 to TRBJ1-5; D remains unclear. Trimming took 5 bases from V and 6 from J, leaving 14 bases between them. The CDR3 is made up of 14 amino acids. CDR1 is LNHNV and CDR2 is YYDKDF in the germline V gene (reference sequence). The CDR3 DNA reads as TGTGCCACCAGCCCGAGGGAGGCAGGTCAGCCCCAGCATTTT. It translates to CATSPREAGQPQHF.

CDR3 residues: CASSRTSDSYNEQFF. In nucleotides, the CDR3 is TGTGCCAGCAGCAGAACTAGCGACTCCTACAATGAGCAGTTCTTC. The chain has TRBV9 and TRBJ2-1; 7 bases align to TRBD2. Germline V lookup: CDR1 SGDLS, CDR2 YYNGEE. The CDR3 runs to 15 residues. V lost 4 bases and J lost 0; bases outside the gene matches: 4.

CDR3 coding DNA: TGTGCCAGCTCAGAATCGACAGGGAGTAATCAGCCCCAGCATTTT. It translates to CASSESTGSNQPQHF. The rearrangement joins TRBV18 to TRBJ1-5; 7 nucleotides align to TRBD1. The CDR3 consists of 15 residues. The junction had 8 bases not matched to a gene; V was cut back by 5 bases and J by 4 bases. In germline, CDR1 is KGHSH, CDR2 LQKENI.

The V and J genes are TRBV9 and TRBJ1-1; TRBD1 matches at 12 bases. The CDR3 totals 16 residues. J was trimmed by 1 base and V by 3 bases; bases with no gene match: 4. Germline V gene data show CDR1 as SGDLS and CDR2 as YYNGEE. The CDR3 coding sequence is TGTGCCAGCAGCGAGGGGACAGGGGGCCGGAACACTGAAGCTTTCTTT. Protein product: CASSEGTGGRNTEAFF. The complete variable domain, with remaining parts taken from reference TRBV9 and TRBJ1-1, reads DSGVTQTPKHLITATGQRVTLRCSPRSGDLSVYWYQQSLDQGLQFLIQYYNGEERAKGNILERFSAQQFPDLHSELNLSSLELGDSALYFCASSEGTGGRNTEAFFGQGTRLTVV.